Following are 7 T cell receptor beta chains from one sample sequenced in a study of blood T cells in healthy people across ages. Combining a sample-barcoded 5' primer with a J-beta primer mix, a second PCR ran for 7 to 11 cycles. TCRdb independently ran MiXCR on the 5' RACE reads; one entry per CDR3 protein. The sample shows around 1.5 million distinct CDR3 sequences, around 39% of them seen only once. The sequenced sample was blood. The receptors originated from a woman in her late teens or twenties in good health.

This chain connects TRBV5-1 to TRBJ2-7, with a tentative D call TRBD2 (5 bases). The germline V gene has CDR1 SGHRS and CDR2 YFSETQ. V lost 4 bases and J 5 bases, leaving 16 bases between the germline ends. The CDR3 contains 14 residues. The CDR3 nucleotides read TGCGCCAGCAGCCGACTCGAAGCGGTCCACGAGCAGTACTTC. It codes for CASSRLEAVHEQYF.

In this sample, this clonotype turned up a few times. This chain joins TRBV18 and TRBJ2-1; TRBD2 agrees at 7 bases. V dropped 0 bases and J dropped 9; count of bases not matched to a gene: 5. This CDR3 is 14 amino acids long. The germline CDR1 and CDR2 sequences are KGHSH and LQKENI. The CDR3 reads CASSPPSGTGEQFF. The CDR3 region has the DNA TGTGCCAGCTCACCACCCAGCGGGACTGGTGAGCAGTTCTTC.

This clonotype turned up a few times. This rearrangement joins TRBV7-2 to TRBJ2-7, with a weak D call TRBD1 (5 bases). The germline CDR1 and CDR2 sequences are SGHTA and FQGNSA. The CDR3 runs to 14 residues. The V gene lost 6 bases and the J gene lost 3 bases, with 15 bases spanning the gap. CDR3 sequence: CASRPTGTSYEQYF. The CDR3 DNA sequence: TGTGCCAGCAGACCAACAGGTACGAGCTACGAGCAGTACTTC.

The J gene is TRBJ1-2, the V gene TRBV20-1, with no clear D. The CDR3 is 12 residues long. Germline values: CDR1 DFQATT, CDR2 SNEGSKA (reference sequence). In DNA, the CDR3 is TGCAGGTGGTCATTCGGTGACTATGGCTACACCTTC. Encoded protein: CRWSFGDYGYTF.

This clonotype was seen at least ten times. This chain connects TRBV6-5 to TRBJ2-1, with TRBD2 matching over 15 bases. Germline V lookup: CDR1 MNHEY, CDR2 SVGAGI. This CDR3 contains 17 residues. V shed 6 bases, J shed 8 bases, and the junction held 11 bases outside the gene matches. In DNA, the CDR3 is TGTGCCAGCAGCCCGGGACTAGCGGGAGGCTGGGTAGATGAGCAGTTCTTC. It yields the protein CASSPGLAGGWVDEQFF.

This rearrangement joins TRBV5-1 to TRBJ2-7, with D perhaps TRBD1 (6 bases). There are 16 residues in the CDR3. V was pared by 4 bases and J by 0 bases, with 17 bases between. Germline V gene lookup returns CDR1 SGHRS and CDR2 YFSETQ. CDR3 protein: CASSNTGRTSSYEQYF. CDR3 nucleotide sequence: TGCGCCAGCAGCAATACAGGGCGAACCAGCTCCTACGAGCAGTACTTC. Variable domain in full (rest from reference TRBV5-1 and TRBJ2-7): KAGVTQTPRYLIKTRGQQVTLSCSPISGHRSVSWYQQTPGQGLQFLFEYFSETQRNKGNFPGRFSGRQFSNSRSEMNVSTLELGDSALYLCASSNTGRTSSYEQYFGPGTRLTVT.

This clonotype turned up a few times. CDR3 loop: CASSLEGYSYNEQYF. CDR3 nucleotides: TGTGCCAGCAGCTTGGAGGGGTACTCCTACAATGAGCAGTACTTC. The genes are TRBV5-5 and TRBJ2-1, with D perhaps matching TRBD1 (5 bases). The DNA end is more similar to TRBJ2-7, so the J call may be wrong. The germline CDR1 and CDR2 sequences are SGHKS and YYEKEE (reference sequence). The CDR3 sequence is 15 residues long.